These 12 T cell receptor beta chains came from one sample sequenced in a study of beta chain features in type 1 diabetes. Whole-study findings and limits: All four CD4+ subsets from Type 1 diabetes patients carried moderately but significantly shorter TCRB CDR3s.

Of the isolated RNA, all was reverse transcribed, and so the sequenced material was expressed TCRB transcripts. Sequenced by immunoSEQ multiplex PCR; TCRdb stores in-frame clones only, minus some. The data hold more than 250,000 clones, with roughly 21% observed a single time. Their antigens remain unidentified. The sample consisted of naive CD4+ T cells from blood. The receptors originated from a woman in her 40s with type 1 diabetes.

CDR3 in amino acids: CASSAGQNTEAFF. The CDR3 DNA sequence: TGTGCCAGCAGCGCGGGCCAGAACACTGAAGCTTTCTTT. The V and J genes are TRBV7-3 and TRBJ1-1, with D uncertain. Germline V CDR1 and CDR2: SGHTA, FQGTGA. The CDR3 runs to 13 residues. V lost 5 bases and J 1 base, leaving 8 bases between the germline ends.

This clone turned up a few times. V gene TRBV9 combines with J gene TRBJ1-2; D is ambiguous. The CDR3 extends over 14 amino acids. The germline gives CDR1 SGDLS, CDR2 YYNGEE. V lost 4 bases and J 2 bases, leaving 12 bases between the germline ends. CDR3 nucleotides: TGTGCCAGCAGCCCACAAGTACAGAACTATGGCTACACCTTC. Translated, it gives CASSPQVQNYGYTF.

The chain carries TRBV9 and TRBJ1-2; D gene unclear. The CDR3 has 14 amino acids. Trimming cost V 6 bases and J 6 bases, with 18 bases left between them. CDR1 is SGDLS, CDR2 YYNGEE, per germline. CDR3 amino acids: CASMREHVGDGYTF. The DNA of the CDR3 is TGTGCCAGCATGCGGGAACACGTCGGGGATGGCTACACCTTC.

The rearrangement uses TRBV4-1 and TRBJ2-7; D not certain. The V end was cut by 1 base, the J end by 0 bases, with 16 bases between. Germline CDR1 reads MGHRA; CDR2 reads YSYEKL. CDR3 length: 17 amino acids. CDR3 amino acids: CASSQVYVLLSSYEQYF. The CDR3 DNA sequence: TGCGCCAGCAGCCAAGTTTATGTATTGCTAAGCTCCTACGAGCAGTACTTC.

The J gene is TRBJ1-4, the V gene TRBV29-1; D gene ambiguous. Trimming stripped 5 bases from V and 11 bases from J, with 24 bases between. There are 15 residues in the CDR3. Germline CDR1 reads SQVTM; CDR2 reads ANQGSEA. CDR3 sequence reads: CSVLYREEPRGKLFF. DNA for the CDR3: TGCAGCGTTTTGTATAGGGAGGAGCCCAGAGGGAAACTGTTTTTT.

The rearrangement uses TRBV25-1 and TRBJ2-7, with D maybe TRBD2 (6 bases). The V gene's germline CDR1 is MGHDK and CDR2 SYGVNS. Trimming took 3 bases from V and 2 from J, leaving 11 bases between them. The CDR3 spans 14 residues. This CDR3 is CASSDPGEAYEQYF. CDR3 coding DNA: TGTGCCAGCAGTGATCCGGGAGAGGCCTACGAGCAGTACTTC.

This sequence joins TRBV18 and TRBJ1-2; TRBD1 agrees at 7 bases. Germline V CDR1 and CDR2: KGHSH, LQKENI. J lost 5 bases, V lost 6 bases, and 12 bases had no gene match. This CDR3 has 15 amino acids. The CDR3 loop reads CASSRLKGQPYGYTF. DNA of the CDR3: TGTGCCAGCTCCCGTCTGAAGGGACAGCCTTATGGCTACACCTTC.

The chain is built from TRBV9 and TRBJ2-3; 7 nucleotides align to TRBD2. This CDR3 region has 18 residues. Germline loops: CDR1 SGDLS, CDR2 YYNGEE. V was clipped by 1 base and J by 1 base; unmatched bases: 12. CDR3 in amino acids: CASSVRGGRSWGTDTQYF. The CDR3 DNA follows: TGTGCCAGCAGCGTACGGGGAGGGCGGTCCTGGGGCACAGATACGCAGTATTTT.

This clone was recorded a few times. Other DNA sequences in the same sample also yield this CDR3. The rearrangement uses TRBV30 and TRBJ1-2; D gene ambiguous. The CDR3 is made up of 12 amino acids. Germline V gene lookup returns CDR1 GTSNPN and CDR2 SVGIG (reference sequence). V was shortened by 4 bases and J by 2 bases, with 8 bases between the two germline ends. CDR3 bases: TGTGCCTGGAACAGCGGGAACTATGGCTACACCTTC. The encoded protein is CAWNSGNYGYTF.

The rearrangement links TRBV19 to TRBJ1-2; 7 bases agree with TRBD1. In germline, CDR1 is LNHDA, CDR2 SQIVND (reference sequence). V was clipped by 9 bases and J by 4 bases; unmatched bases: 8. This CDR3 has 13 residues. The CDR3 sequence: CASSLGTVYGYTF. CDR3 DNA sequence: TGTGCCAGCAGTCTGGGGACAGTCTATGGCTACACCTTC.

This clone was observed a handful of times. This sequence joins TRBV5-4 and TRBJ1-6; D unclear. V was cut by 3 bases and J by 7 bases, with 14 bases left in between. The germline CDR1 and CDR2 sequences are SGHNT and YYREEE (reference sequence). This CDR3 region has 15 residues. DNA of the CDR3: TGTGCCAGCAGCTCCGGGGTTCCTACCAATTCACCCCTCCACTTT. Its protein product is CASSSGVPTNSPLHF.

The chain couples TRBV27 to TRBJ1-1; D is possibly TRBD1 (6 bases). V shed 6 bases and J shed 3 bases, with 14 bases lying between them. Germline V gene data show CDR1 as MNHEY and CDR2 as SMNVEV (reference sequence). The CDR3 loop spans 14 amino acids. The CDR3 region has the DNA TGTGCCAGCAGACCACAGGGATGGTACACTGAAGCTTTCTTT. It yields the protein CASRPQGWYTEAFF.